This T cell receptor (beta chain) derives from a study of molecular identifiers for immune sequencing clone quantification. Points from the study as a whole: Clones above 20 RNA copies contained over 97% of effector molecules but under 1% of naive ones. Even with some 920,000 naive cells present, spiked Jurkat TCR RNA from one cell was reportedly detectable.

This CDR3 contains 15 residues. CDR1 is SGHNT, CDR2 YYREEE, per germline (reference sequence). With V trimmed by 9 bases and J by 10 bases, 13 bases remained unmatched. There are a few counts of this clonotype. Its antigen remains unknown. TCRdb analysed the PCR reads with MiXCR anew, one entry per CDR3 protein. The sample records about 510,000 distinct CDR3 sequences, about 20% being singletons. Libraries from naive CD8 cells were generated from approximately 22,000 to 940,000 sorted cells (with 10%, 30% or 50% RNA). This receptor was obtained from a human donor in good health. Some libraries in this study had Jurkat cell RNA spiked in. Sequencing was done on a sample of naive CD8+ T cells from blood, with Jurkat cell RNA spiked in. Noted subset: FACS-sorted CD8+CD4-CCR7+CD45RA+ naive T cells. This chain uses TRBV5-4 with TRBJ1-6, with 10 bases lining up with TRBD1. The CDR3 coding sequence is TGTGCCACCACAACCCGGACAGGGGGAGAATCACCCCTCCACTTT. This sequence encodes CATTTRTGGESPLHF.